The clone carrying this T cell receptor (beta chain) occurred many times. Antigen specificity is unknown. TCRdb reprocessed the PCR reads via MiXCR and lists one record per CDR3 protein. The sample carries roughly 320,000 distinct CDR3 sequences, about 22% recorded once. The data stem from a study of molecular identifiers for immune sequencing clone quantification. Study details: Replicate experiments divided RNA from roughly 21,000 or 96,000 naive CD8 cells into five parts and sequenced four. Study-wide results and caveats: Beyond 20 RNA copies, clones held over 98% of effector molecules, compared with under 1% in naive cells.

The origin of this receptor is a human donor in good health. Some libraries in this study had Jurkat cell RNA spiked in. The sample comprised naive CD8+ T cells from blood, with Jurkat cell RNA spiked in. The subset was: FACS-sorted CD8+CD4-CCR7+CD45RA+ naive T cells.

The CDR3 DNA reads TGTGCCAGCAGTCCGTCTAGCGGGAGGGACTACGAGCAGTACTTC. Amino acid sequence: CASSPSSGRDYEQYF. V is TRBV27 and J is TRBJ2-7; 12 positions agree with TRBD2. Trimming took 5 bases from V and 3 from J; bases not matched to a gene: 5. CDR3 length: 15 amino acids. Germline V CDR1 and CDR2: MNHEY, SMNVEV (reference sequence).